The sequence of this T cell receptor beta chain was determined in a study of T cell repertoires in cytomegalovirus infection. Background on the study: The public TCR beta signatures pointed to both CMV infection and matching HLA type. Whole-study findings and limits: CMV-specific TCR beta clonotypes restricted by HLA-C dominated the ex vivo response. Accumulated public TCR beta family frequency recognized individuals carrying CMV together with the relevant HLA.

Points on this clonotype: Its target is unknown.

Each CDR3 protein gets one entry after TCRdb re-called the reads with MiXCR. This sample yields about 440,000 distinct CDR3 sequences, of which under 40% are seen a single time; about an eighth belongs to the top ten. Trimming pared 2 bases from V and 6 bases from J, leaving 12 bases between. CDR1 is SGHRS, CDR2 YFSETQ, per germline. This CDR3 has 14 amino acids. This chain links TRBV5-1 with TRBJ2-1, with D tentatively TRBD1 (6 bases). The receptor comes from a human donor in good health (CMV status not recorded). Some clones in this sample may be carry-over from other donors' samples. Sequencing used PBMCs. The CDR3 spells CASSFPGQSNEQFF. CDR3 in DNA: TGCGCCAGCAGCTTTCCCGGACAGAGCAATGAGCAGTTCTTC.